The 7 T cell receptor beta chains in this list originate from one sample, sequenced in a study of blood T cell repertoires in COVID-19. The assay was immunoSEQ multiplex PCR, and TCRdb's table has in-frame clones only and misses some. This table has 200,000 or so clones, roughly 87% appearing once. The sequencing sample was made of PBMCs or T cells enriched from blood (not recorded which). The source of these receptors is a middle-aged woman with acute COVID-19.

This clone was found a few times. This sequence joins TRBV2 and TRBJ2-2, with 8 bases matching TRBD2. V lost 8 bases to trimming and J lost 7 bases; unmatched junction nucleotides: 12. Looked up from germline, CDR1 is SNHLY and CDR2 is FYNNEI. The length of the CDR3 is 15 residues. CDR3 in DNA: TGTGCCAGCGCCTTCTCAGGGCTAGCGGGCGGGGAGCTGTTTTTT. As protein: CASAFSGLAGGELFF.

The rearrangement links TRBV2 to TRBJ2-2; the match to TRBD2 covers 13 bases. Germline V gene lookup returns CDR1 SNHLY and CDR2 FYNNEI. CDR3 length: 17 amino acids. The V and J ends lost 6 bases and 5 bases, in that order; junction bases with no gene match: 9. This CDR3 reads CASSHLLAGGPTGELFF. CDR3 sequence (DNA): TGTGCCAGCAGCCACCTACTAGCGGGAGGGCCTACCGGGGAGCTGTTTTTT.

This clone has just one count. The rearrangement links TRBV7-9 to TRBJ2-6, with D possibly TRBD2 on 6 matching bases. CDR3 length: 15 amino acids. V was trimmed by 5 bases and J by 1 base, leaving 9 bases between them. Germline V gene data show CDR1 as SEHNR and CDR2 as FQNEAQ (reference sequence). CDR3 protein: CASSGGKSGANVLTF. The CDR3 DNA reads TGTGCCAGCAGCGGGGGGAAATCTGGGGCCAACGTCCTGACTTTC.

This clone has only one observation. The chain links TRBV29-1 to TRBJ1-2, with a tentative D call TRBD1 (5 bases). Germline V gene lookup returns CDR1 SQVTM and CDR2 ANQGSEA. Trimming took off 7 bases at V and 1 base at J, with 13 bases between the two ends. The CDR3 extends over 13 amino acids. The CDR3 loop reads CSDLRQGNYGYTF. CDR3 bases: TGCAGCGATTTACGGCAGGGTAACTATGGCTACACCTTC.

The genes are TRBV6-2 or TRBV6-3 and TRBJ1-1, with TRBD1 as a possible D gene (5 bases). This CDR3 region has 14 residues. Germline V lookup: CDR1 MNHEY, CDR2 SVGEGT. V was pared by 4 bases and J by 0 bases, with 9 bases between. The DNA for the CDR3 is TGTGCCAGCAGTTCTGGGGACTTGAACACTGAAGCTTTCTTT. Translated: CASSSGDLNTEAFF.

The CDR3 coding sequence is TGTGCCACCGGGGACAGTATGGGAGATACGCAGTATTTT. Protein: CATGDSMGDTQYF. The V call is TRBV24-1, the J call TRBJ2-3; 7 bases are a match to TRBD1. After removal of 9 bases from V and 5 bases from J, the junction contained 7 bases not matched to a gene. CDR3 length: 13 residues. Germline CDR1 reads KGHDR; CDR2 reads SFDVKD.

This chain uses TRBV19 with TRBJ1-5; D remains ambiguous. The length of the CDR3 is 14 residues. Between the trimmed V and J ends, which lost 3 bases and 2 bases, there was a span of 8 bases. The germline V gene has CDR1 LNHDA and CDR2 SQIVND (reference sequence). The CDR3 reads CASSIRVGNQPQHF. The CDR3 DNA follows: TGTGCCAGTAGTATTAGAGTGGGCAATCAGCCCCAGCATTTT. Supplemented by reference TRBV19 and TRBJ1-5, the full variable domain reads DGGITQSPKYLFRKEGQNVTLSCEQNLNHDAMYWYRQDPGQGLRLIYYSQIVNDFQKGDIAEGYSVSREKKESFPLTVTSAQKNPTAFYLCASSIRVGNQPQHFGDGTRLSIL.